This TCR beta chain originates from a study of beta chain features in type 1 diabetes. This clone was picked up a small number of times. The CDR3 covers 14 residues. V gave up 2 bases and J gave up 4 bases; unmatched junction bases: 5. CDR1 and CDR2 (germline): SGHRS, YFSETQ. Every bit of the isolated RNA underwent reverse transcription, so sequencing read expressed TCRB transcripts. Profiled with immunoSEQ multiplex PCR; TCRdb holds only in-frame clones, not every one. Of about 360,000 clones in the sample, over 10% are singletons; the top ten hold more than 0.015%. The sample was naive CD4+ T cells from blood. This chain connects TRBV5-1 to TRBJ2-7; 8 nucleotides agree with TRBD1. This clonotype originated in a young man in good health. The CDR3 DNA sequence: TGCGCCAGCAGCTTTGGGACAGGAGCTTACGAGCAGTACTTC. Translation gives CASSFGTGAYEQYF.